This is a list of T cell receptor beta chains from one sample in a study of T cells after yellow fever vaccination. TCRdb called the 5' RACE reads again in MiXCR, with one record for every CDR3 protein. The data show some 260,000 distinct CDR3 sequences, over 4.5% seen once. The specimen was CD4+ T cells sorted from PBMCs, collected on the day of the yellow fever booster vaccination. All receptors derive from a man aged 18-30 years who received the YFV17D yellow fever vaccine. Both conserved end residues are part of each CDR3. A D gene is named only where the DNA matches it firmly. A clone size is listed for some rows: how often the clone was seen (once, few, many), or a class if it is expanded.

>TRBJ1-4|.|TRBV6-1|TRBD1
CASSRTGGEKLFF
TGTGCCAGCAGCCGGACAGGTGGTGAAAAACTGTTTTTT
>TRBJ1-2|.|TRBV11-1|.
CASSLDRESGYTF
TGTGCCAGCAGCTTAGACAGGGAAAGCGGCTACACCTTC
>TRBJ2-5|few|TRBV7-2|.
CASSLGRPGETQYF
TGTGCCAGCAGCTTAGGACGCCCGGGGGAGACCCAGTACTTC
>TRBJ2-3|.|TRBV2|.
CASRGPRDTQYF
TGTGCCAGCAGGGGACCGCGGGATACGCAGTATTTT
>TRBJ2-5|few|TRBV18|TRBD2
CASSPGTTAGAQYF
TGTGCCAGCTCACCCGGGACTACCGCGGGGGCCCAGTACTTC
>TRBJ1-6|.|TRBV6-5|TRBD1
CASSYSRTGESPLHF
TGTGCCAGCAGTTACTCGAGGACAGGGGAATCACCCCTCCACTTT
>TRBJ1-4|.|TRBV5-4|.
CASSLGTPGVNEKLFF
TGTGCCAGCAGCTTGGGGACCCCGGGGGTGAATGAAAAACTGTTTTTT
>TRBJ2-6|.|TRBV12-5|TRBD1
CASGWGPTGEVPLSGANVLTF
TGTGCTAGTGGTTGGGGGCCAACAGGGGAAGTTCCGCTGTCTGGGGCCAACGTCCTGACTTTC
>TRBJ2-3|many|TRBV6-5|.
CASRLVDTQYF
TGTGCCAGCCGATTGGTGGATACGCAGTATTTT
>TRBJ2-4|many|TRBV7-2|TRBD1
CASTFNRGDIQYF
TGTGCCAGCACCTTCAACAGGGGGGACATTCAGTACTTC
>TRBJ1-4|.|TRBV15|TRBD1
CATSRDRNNEKLFF
TGTGCCACCAGCAGGGACAGGAATAATGAAAAACTGTTTTTT
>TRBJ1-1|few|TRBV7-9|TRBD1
CASSSIPQGDREAFF
TGTGCCAGCAGCTCTATTCCGCAGGGGGACAGGGAAGCTTTCTTT
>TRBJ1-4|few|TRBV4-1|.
CASSLGALSEKLFF
TGCGCCAGCAGCCTGGGGGCTCTAAGTGAAAAACTGTTTTTT
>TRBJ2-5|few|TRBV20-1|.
CSVAAGETQYF
TGCAGTGTTGCGGCAGGGGAGACCCAGTACTTC
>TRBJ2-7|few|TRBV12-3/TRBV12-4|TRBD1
CASSFRQGRGYEQYF
TGTGCCAGCAGTTTTAGACAGGGTAGGGGCTACGAGCAGTACTTC
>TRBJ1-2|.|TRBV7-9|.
CASTPAAPRDGYTF
TGTGCCAGCACCCCCGCCGCCCCGAGGGACGGCTACACCTTC
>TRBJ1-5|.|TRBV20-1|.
CSAGGWNQPQHF
TGCAGTGCTGGAGGGTGGAATCAGCCCCAGCATTTT
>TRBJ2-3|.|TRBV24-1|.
CATSGWPSTDTQYF
TGTGCCACCAGTGGGTGGCCTAGCACAGATACGCAGTATTTT
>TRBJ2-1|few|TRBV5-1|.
CASTSQGQVLYEQFF
TGCGCCAGCACCTCCCAGGGTCAGGTCCTCTATGAGCAGTTCTTC
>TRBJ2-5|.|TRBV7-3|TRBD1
CASSSDRGRQETQYF
TGTGCCAGCAGCTCAGACAGGGGAAGACAAGAGACCCAGTACTTC
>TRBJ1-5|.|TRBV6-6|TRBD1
CASSLIQGAGNQPQHF
TGTGCCAGCAGTCTAATCCAGGGGGCTGGCAATCAGCCCCAGCATTTT
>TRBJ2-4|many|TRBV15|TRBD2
CATSRDSLAGAGAKNIQYF
TGTGCCACCAGCAGAGATAGTCTAGCGGGGGCGGGGGCCAAAAACATTCAGTACTTC
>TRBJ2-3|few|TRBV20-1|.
CSAKPGTSTDTQYF
TGCAGTGCTAAGCCGGGGACTAGCACAGATACGCAGTATTTT
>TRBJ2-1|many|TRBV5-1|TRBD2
CASSFGLADYNEQFF
TGCGCCAGCAGCTTCGGACTAGCGGACTACAATGAGCAGTTCTTC
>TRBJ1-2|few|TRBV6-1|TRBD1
CASRDSQGADRSYGYTF
TGTGCCAGCAGGGACTCACAGGGGGCCGATCGGAGTTATGGCTACACCTTC
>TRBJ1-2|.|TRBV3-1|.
CASSQDAWGGYTF
TGTGCCAGCAGCCAAGACGCCTGGGGTGGCTACACCTTC
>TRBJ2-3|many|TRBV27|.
CASSSRETLTDTQYF
TGTGCCAGCAGCAGCCGGGAGACGTTGACAGATACGCAGTATTTT
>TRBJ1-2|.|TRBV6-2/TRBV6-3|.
CASTQFPGSTGYGYTF
TGTGCCAGCACCCAATTCCCAGGGAGTACAGGCTATGGCTACACCTTC
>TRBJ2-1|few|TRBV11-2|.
CASSHRLDAFDEQFF
TGTGCCAGCAGCCACCGACTAGATGCTTTCGATGAGCAGTTCTTC
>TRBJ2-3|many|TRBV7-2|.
CASRDPSVRGDTQYF
TGTGCCAGCAGAGACCCGTCCGTGCGGGGTGATACGCAGTATTTT
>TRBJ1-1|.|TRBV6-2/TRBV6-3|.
CASSLDGSLILNTEAFF
TGTGCCAGCAGCCTAGATGGATCCTTGATCTTGAACACTGAAGCTTTCTTT
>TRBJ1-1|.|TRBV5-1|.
CASSWGDGNTEAFF
TGCGCCAGCAGCTGGGGGGACGGGAACACTGAAGCTTTCTTT
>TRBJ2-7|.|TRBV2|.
CASSEGEGFGEQYF
TGTGCCAGCAGTGAAGGAGAGGGGTTCGGCGAGCAGTACTTC
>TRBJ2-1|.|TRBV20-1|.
CSARQGGNEQFF
TGCAGTGCTAGACAGGGTGGCAATGAGCAGTTCTTC
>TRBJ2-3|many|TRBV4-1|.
CASSQVYTSTDTQYF
TGCGCCAGCAGCCAAGTTTATACTAGCACAGATACGCAGTATTTT
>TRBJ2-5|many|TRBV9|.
CASSVSGQETQYF
TGTGCCAGCAGCGTTAGCGGCCAAGAGACCCAGTACTTC
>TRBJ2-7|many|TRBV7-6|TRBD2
CASSPQGLAGEQYF
TGTGCCAGCAGCCCCCAAGGGCTAGCGGGGGAGCAGTACTTC
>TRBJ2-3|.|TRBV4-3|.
CASSQDQRGVTQYF
TGCGCCAGCAGCCAAGATCAAAGGGGCGTTACGCAGTATTTT
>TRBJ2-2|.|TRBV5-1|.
CASGGSRTTGELFF
TGCGCCAGCGGGGGCAGCAGGACCACCGGGGAGCTGTTTTTT
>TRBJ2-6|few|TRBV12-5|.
CASGPPGLGANVLTF
TGTGCTAGTGGCCCTCCCGGCCTTGGGGCCAACGTCCTGACTTTC
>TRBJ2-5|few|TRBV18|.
CASSLSRETQETQYF
TGTGCCAGCTCACTATCACGGGAGACCCAAGAGACCCAGTACTTC
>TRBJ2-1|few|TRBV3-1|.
CASSQEHPPGVPFF
TGTGCCAGCAGCCAAGAACACCCCCCGGGAGTTCCGTTCTTC
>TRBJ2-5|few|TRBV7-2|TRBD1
CASSLGQGEATQYF
TGTGCCAGCAGCTTAGGACAGGGGGAAGCGACCCAGTACTTC
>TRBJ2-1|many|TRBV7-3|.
CASGHGVDEQFF
TGTGCCAGCGGCCACGGGGTCGATGAGCAGTTCTTC
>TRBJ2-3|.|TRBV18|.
CASLRGPVNTQYF
TGTGCCAGCCTACGGGGCCCAGTCAATACGCAGTATTTT
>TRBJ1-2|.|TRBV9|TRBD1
CASSVASGQGASGYTF
TGTGCCAGCAGCGTAGCCTCCGGACAGGGGGCGTCTGGCTACACCTTC
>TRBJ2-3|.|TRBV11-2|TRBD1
CASSLTGGDTDTQYF
TGTGCCAGCAGCCTGACAGGGGGCGACACAGATACGCAGTATTTT
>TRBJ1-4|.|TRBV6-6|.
CASPPAEATNEKLFF
TGTGCCAGCCCACCGGCGGAAGCAACTAATGAAAAACTGTTTTTT
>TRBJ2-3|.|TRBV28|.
CASSSPRGGLLDTQYF
TGTGCCAGCAGTTCCCCCCGAGGGGGGCTATTAGATACGCAGTATTTT
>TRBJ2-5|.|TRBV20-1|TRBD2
CSASLTSGATQYF
TGCAGTGCTAGCCTCACTAGCGGAGCGACCCAGTACTTC
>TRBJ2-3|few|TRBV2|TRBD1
CASLIGTGGPDTQYF
TGTGCCAGTTTGATCGGGACAGGGGGCCCAGATACGCAGTATTTT
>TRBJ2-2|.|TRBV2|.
CASNSRNFGGTGELFF
TGTGCCAGCAACTCCAGGAACTTCGGCGGCACCGGGGAGCTGTTTTTT
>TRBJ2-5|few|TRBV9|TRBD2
CASSVGGGRETQYF
TGTGCCAGCAGCGTAGGCGGGGGGCGAGAGACCCAGTACTTC